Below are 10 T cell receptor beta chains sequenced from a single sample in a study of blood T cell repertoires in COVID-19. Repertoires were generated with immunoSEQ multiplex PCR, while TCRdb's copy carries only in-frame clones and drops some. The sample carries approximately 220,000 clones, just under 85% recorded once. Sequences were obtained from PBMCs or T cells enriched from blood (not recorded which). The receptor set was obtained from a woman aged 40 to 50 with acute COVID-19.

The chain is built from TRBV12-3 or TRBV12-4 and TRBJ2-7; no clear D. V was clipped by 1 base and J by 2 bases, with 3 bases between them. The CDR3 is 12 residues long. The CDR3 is CASSLVAYEQYF. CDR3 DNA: TGTGCCAGCAGTTTAGTAGCCTACGAGCAGTACTTC.

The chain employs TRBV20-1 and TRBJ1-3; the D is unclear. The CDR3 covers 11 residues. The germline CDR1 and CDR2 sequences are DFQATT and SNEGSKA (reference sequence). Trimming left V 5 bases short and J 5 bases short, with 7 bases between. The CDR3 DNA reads TGCAGTGCTTTTACTCGAAACACCATATATTTT. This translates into CSAFTRNTIYF.

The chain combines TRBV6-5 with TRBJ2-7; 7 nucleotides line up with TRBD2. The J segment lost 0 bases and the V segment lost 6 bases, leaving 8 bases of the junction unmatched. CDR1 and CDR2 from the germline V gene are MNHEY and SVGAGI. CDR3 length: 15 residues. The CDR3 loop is CASRGGSGISYEQYF. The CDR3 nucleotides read TGTGCCAGCAGGGGAGGGAGCGGGATCTCCTACGAGCAGTACTTC.

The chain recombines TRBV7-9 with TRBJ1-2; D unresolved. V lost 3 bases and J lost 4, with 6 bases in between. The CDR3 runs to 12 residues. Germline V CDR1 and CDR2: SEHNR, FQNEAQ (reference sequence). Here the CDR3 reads CASSLSSYGYTF. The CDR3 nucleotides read TGTGCCAGCAGCTTGAGTTCCTATGGCTACACCTTC.

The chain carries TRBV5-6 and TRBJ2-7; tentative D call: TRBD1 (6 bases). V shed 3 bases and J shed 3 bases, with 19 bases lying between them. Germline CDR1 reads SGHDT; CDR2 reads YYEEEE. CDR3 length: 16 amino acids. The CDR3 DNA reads TGTGCCAGCAGCTGGACCCGGACAGAGACTAACTACGAGCAGTACTTC. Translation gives CASSWTRTETNYEQYF.

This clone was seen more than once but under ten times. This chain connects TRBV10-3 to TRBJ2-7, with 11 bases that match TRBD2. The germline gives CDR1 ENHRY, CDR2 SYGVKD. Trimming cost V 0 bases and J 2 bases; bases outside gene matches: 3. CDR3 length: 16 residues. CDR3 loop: CAISESLAGGPYEQYF. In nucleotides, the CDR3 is TGTGCCATCAGTGAGTCATTAGCGGGAGGGCCCTACGAGCAGTACTTC.

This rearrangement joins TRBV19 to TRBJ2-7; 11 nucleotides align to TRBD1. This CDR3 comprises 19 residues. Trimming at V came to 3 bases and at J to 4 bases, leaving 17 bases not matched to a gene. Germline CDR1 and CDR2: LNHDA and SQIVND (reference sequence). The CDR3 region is CASSITIASGQGARYEQYF. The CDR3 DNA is TGTGCCAGTAGTATTACGATCGCCTCAGGACAGGGGGCAAGATACGAGCAGTACTTC.

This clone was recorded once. This CDR3 is CASSLAETPTHEQYF. CDR3 nucleotide sequence: TGCGCCAGCAGCTTGGCCGAGACTCCTACACACGAGCAGTACTTC. The rearrangement joins TRBV5-1 to TRBJ2-7; unclear D gene. V lost 0 bases and J 5 bases, leaving 15 bases between the germline ends. The CDR3 has 15 residues. Looked up from germline, CDR1 is SGHRS and CDR2 is YFSETQ.

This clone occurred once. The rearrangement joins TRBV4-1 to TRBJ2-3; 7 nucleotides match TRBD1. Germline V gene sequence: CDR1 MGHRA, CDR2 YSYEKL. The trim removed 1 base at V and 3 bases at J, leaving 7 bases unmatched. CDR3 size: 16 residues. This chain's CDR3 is CASSQVPGGRTDTQYF. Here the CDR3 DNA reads TGCGCCAGCAGCCAAGTCCCAGGGGGTCGGACAGATACGCAGTATTTT.

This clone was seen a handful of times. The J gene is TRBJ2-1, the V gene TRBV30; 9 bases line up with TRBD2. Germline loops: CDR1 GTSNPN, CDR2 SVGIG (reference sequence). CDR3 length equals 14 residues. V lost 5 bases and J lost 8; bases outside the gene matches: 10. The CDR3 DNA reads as TGTGCCTGGGGTCTTACGGGACTAGCTCATGAGCAGTTCTTC. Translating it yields CAWGLTGLAHEQFF.